The clone carrying this T cell receptor (beta chain) appeared a few times. A clone one base away is much larger, so this may be a read error. The data were taken from a study of kidney transplant recipient with SARS-CoV-2 infection. From germline, CDR1 is LGHNA and CDR2 YSLEER. The CDR3 sequence is 16 residues long. TCRdb called the reads again in MiXCR, with one record for every CDR3 protein. Here the sample spans approximately 240,000 distinct CDR3 sequences, about 28% being singletons. The sequence came from a male patient between 25 and 39 years old who had COVID-19 and was a kidney transplant recipient. Some T cells may have come from the graft donor. This rearrangement joins TRBV4-3 to TRBJ1-4; weak D call: TRBD1 (5 bases). Sequencing used a blood sample, obtained at baseline and on day 111 from a kidney transplant recipient. CDR3 protein: CASGQDHTGPNEKLFF. The CDR3 nucleotides are TGCGCCAGCGGCCAAGATCATACGGGACCGAATGAAAAACTGTTTTTT.